Included here is one T cell receptor (beta chain) sequence, with context. Germline CDR1 reads SGHAT; CDR2 reads FQNNGV. The CDR3 length is 14 residues. After removal of 5 bases from V and 7 bases from J, the junction contained 7 bases not matched to a gene. The data derive from a study of blood T cell repertoires in COVID-19. TCRdb keeps only in-frame clones here, not all; method: immunoSEQ multiplex PCR. The sample yields some 62,000 clones, roughly 78% seen once. The receptor comes from a man aged 55 to 70 with COVID-19, enrolled during active disease. This chain links TRBV11-2 with TRBJ2-3; 9 bases agree with TRBD1. Specimen: peripheral blood. The CDR3: CASSQQGALNTQYF. Written as DNA, the CDR3 is TGTGCCAGCAGCCAACAGGGGGCGCTAAATACGCAGTATTTT.